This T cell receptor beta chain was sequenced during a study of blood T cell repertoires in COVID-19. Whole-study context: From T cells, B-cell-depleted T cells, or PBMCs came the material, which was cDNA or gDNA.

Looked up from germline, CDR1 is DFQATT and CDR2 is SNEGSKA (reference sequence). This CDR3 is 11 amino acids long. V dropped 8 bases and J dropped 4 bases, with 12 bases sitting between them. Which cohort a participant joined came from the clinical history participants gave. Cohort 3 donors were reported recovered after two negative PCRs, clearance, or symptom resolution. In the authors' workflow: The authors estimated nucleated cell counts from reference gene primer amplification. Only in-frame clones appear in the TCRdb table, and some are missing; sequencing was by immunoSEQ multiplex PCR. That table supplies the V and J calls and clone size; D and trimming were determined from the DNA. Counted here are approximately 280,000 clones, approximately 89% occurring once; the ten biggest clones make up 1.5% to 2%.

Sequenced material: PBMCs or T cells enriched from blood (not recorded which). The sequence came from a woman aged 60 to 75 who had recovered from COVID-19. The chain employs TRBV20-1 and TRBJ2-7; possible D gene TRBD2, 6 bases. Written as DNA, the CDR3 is TGCAGTCCGGCAGGGACTTACGAGCAGTACTTC. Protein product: CSPAGTYEQYF.